This TCR beta chain was found in a study of cytomegalovirus exposure and HLA in healthy donors (dated by TCRdb to the late 2010s). With regard to the full study: According to an earlier analysis of 587 of the donors, roughly 180 million T cells yielded over 90 million unique TCR beta sequences and 276 Gb of sequence data. In an earlier analysis of roughly 540 of the donors, high-throughput TCR beta sequencing was used to judge whether each TCR beta V gene segment behaved as functional or pseudogenic. Using immunosequencing, the study profiled T cell repertoires from 666 subjects and related those repertoires to cytomegalovirus serostatus. Roughly 290 gigabases of sequencing data and around 80 million unique TCR sequences made up an early release that covered approximately 620 HLA-typed donors. Roughly 5 DR-DQ haplotypes were handled as single units for association and clustering, since linkage in the cohort was strong. The study aimed to test whether cataloging public T cell receptors could reveal signatures of past pathogen exposure. Donor age, sex, ethnicity and CMV serostatus were compiled together with the repertoire data. Besides the first cohort of 500 to 700 subjects, a separate validation cohort made up of over 95 different subjects was used. Typing coverage varied by locus: about 629-630 donors for A, B, C, DRB1 and DQB1; approximately 500 for DQA1; more than 600 for DPA1; more than 450 for DPB1. A later genetic analysis used genome-wide SNP genotypes for about 60% of the roughly 700 donors, treating that subset as a discovery cohort. All discovery cohort repertoires had been generated using a single sequencing platform. To study patterns of TCR occurrence, a later analysis re-analyzed previously published TCR beta repertoires from 666 donors and added high-resolution HLA genotyping. Both class I and class II loci were covered by HLA typing, at four-digit resolution. To predict cytomegalovirus infection status, the study combined high-throughput TCR immunosequencing, statistical association of individual TCRs with disease status, and machine learning. Of the roughly 400 genotyped donors, about 80% fell in the genetic ancestry cluster associated with self-reported Caucasian donors. Across some 400 genotyped donors of the cohort, an average of approximately 200,000 unique TCR beta nucleotide sequences per donor were sequenced, and roughly 20% of those sequences were non-productive. Rather than drawing on any new phenotypic data, the later analysis identified candidate immune exposures from TCR beta sequences and the way those sequences occurred across donors.

The paper's findings and limits, for the study overall: In a later analysis, more than 15,000 TCR beta sequences were associated with specific HLA alleles at a false discovery rate of 0.05. Roughly uniform sequencing depth across donors was assumed in presence/absence analyses, although this assumption may not hold. When HLA alleles, especially DR and DQ, strongly co-occurred, attributing TCR associations to individual alleles was difficult. Linkage disequilibrium might explain the correlated functional status among segregating V segments, but an unknown experimental factor could not be excluded. Most TCR sequences were seen in very few donors, while some public TCRs were found in many individuals. The authors suggested that the approach could potentially be extended to other disease states and immunological phenotypes. Three of the identified cytomegalovirus-associated TCR beta chains were confirmed in vitro to be specific for cytomegalovirus antigens. Some IMGT-functional V segments, including TRBV6-2 and TRBV6-3, could not be told apart with the 87-base-pair reads, so those segments were excluded. The classifier was reported to diagnose cytomegalovirus status with high specificity and sensitivity in both the original cohort and the validation cohort. In a later genetic analysis, fewer N-insertions in productive TCRs were reported among donors in an Asian-associated ancestry cluster than the roughly 710-donor mean. An association between a missense DCLRE1C variant and V-gene and J-gene trimming of TCR beta chains was found in a later genetic analysis and replicated in an independent cohort. Most CMV-associated TCR beta chains appeared to be HLA-restricted in a later analysis, and the HLA associations seemed to be driven largely by CMV exposure. In an earlier analysis of roughly 560 of the donors, most TCR beta V segments were observed in productive rearrangements about 87% or about 30% of the time, broadly matching IMGT annotations. A total of 150 to 200 TCR beta chains were listed by the study as associated with cytomegalovirus. A later analysis reported that several top co-occurrence clusters appeared linked to parvovirus B19, influenza, CMV and Epstein-Barr virus. In a later analysis, HLA-associated TCR beta chains showed more clonal expansion and lower generation probabilities than non-associated chains that were equally common. HLA typing was unavailable for some donors at each locus, so association tests used only the typed subset. A later analysis found that TCR association rates varied across HLA loci, with DRB1 alleles showing the most associated TCRs and HLA-C alleles the fewest. For the cohort, immune exposure information was limited to CMV serostatus. Only TCR beta chains were sequenced in this cohort, and the absence of alpha or paired-chain data limited detectable features. A cluster of highly shared sequence variants was judged likely to represent a technical artifact of the sequencing pipeline. A further reported finding was that TCR beta sequences accurately predicted the HLA-A and HLA-B alleles for most subjects in the first cohort. Because counts were too low, roughly 17 rarely observed V segments, including chromosome 9 orphons, were left out of the earlier analysis of about 500 of the donors.

This clone was detected once. Which antigen it targets is not known. The input lacks base qualities; no much larger clone sits a single base away. The germline V gene (reference sequence) gives CDR1 as MNHEY and CDR2 as SMNVEV. The V and J ends are trimmed by 5 bases and 11 bases, leaving 13 bases between them. Reading from cysteine to phenylalanine, the CDR3 counts 12 amino acids. CDR3 DNA is the only sequence kept; it has 36 bases, read in frame from the first base. The cohort consisted of 650 to 700 healthy bone marrow donors. Cohort members were all nominally healthy when sampled, although unrecorded immune exposures were likely present. The donor was CMV seropositive and belonged to the group of 250 to 350 seropositive cohort members. A peripheral blood sample was provided by each donor, and peripheral blood mononuclear cells were used for TCR beta sequencing. Genomic DNA extraction from the blood cell samples was performed with the Qiagen DNeasy Blood Extraction Kit.

Library preparation used the immunoSEQ multiplex PCR assay. For the multiplex PCR, a mixture combining 60 forward primers for TCR Vbeta segments and 13 reverse primers for TCR Jbeta segments was used. A multiplex PCR assay on genomic DNA amplified the CDR3 region of rearranged TCR beta genes. The Illumina HiSeq System was used to sequence the amplified TCR beta libraries as 87-base-pair reads. Per the source publication's procedure: In a later analysis, approximately 74 million unique TCR beta chains were counted across the approximately 620 repertoires, and about 10 million of these chains were shared by at least two donors. Raw reads were error-corrected and collapsed into unique sequences with a nearest-neighbor algorithm that merged closely related sequences to remove PCR and sequencing errors. Alignment of CDR3 sequences to IMGT reference sequences was used to assign V, D and J gene segments. Each retained sequence needed at least a six-nucleotide match to both a V gene segment and a J gene segment. Rearrangements were called productive when the CDR3 lacked stop codons and stayed in frame with V and J; all others were non-productive. CDR3 was defined by IMGT convention, running from the second conserved V-encoded cysteine to the conserved J-encoded phenylalanine. The earlier analysis of roughly 590 of the donors excluded any sequence lacking an unambiguous match to a single V gene segment. In an earlier analysis of about 590 of the donors, a V segment was called functional when productive rearrangements were above 56.7%, and segregating when the standard deviation between donors exceeded 5%. To diagnose cytomegalovirus status from the catalog of TCR beta chain sequences, a statistical classification framework was built. A later analysis assigned V and J genes by comparing TCR nucleotide sequences with IMGT/GENE-DB human TR gene sequences. The TCRdist pipeline was used in a later analysis to assign CDR3 sequences and most-parsimonious VDJ recombination scenarios. In a later analysis, every TCR beta chain was defined by the combination of its CDR3 amino acid sequence and its V-gene family, and reads without a unique V-gene family were dropped. In a later analysis, 500 to 700 highly shared, low-generation-probability nucleotide sequences were removed to address suspected cross-contamination and a sequencing artifact. A later analysis calculated a clonal expansion index for each public chain from normalized within-repertoire ranks of inferred template counts. In a later analysis, generation probabilities were computed using a VDJ recombination model fitted to out-of-frame rearrangements, and the results were checked against IGoR. A later analysis scored TCR-TCR, TCR-HLA and TCR-CMV co-occurrence with hypergeometric tests, applying a repertoire-size bias correction to TCR pairs. A later analysis estimated false discovery rates by permuting HLA or CMV assignments 20 times. In a later analysis, co-occurring TCRs were grouped using DBSCAN, and TCRdist sequence similarity was added for clustering within HLA-allele-positive subsets. Repertoires with fewer than 30,000 or more than 120,000 public chains were left out of co-occurrence clustering, as were five repertoires with anomalous nucleotide sharing. What TCRdb holds here is the immuneACCESS table cut down to in-frame rearrangements. Part of the clones is not present; checked against another copy, under half of the missing clones reflect an unresolved V gene, and the others are unexplained. From that table come the V and J calls and clone size; the DNA was used to work out D and trimming. Across this sample there are 89,000 or so clones, with 84% seen only once. The ten most abundant clones make up 5.6% of the sample.

This TCR came from a woman aged 18-29 years in good health and CMV-seropositive. The sample was PBMCs. The sequence joins TRBV27 to TRBJ1-3, and TRBD1 may be the D gene, going by 6 matching bases. This receptor has the CDR3 CASSPPTGPIYF. The DNA sequence follows: TGTGCCAGCAGTCCACCGACAGGCCCCATATATTTT.